This T cell receptor (beta chain) was retrieved from a study of blood T cell repertoires in COVID-19. Per the original methods: By means of reference gene primer amplification, nucleated cell counts were estimated. The repertoire was sequenced with immunoSEQ multiplex PCR; TCRdb's copy has only in-frame clones and lacks some. That table supplies the V and J calls and clone size; D and trimming were determined from the DNA. This sample has some 260,000 clones, with about 81% found just once. Participant ages covered about 18 to 89 years across 24 US areas. V dropped 3 bases and J dropped 8; count of bases not matched to a gene: 15. This CDR3 is built from 17 residues. Germline V gene sequence: CDR1 SGHDN, CDR2 FVKESK.

This TCR was sampled from a man aged 30 to 39 with acute COVID-19. The chain joins TRBV14 to TRBJ1-3; 8 nucleotides match TRBD1. What was sequenced was PBMCs or T cells enriched from blood (not recorded which). The CDR3 spells CASSHRGGAGGMDTIYF. In DNA form, the CDR3 reads TGTGCCAGCAGCCACCGCGGAGGGGCAGGGGGCATGGACACCATATATTTT.